The 2 T cell receptor beta chains reported below all come from one sample, sequenced in a study of blood T cell repertoires in COVID-19. The protocol was immunoSEQ multiplex PCR, while the TCRdb copy is restricted to in-frame clones and leaves out a portion. The sample lists 200,000 or so clones, around four fifths occurring once. The sample was peripheral blood. The source of these receptors is a woman aged 25 to 39 with acute or convalescent COVID-19.

The rearrangement links TRBV14 to TRBJ1-6; TRBD1 might be the D (5 bases). Trimming stripped 4 bases from V and 7 bases from J, with 14 bases between. This CDR3 has 15 residues. Germline CDR1 and CDR2: SGHDN and FVKESK. CDR3 protein: CASSPYLRQNSPLHF. Written as DNA, the CDR3 is TGTGCCAGCAGCCCTTACTTGAGACAGAATTCACCCCTCCACTTT.

This chain links TRBV12-3 or TRBV12-4 with TRBJ1-1; no firm D call. Deletions cut 1 base from V and 7 bases from J, with 4 bases between. The length of the CDR3 is 11 residues. The CDR3 is CASSLGIEAFF. DNA of the CDR3: TGTGCCAGCAGTTTAGGTATTGAAGCTTTCTTT.